Following are 2 T cell receptor beta chains from one sample sequenced in a study of beta chain features in type 1 diabetes. Expressed TCRB transcripts were sequenced because the isolated RNA had all been reverse transcribed beforehand. TCRdb keeps only in-frame clones here, not all; method: immunoSEQ multiplex PCR. This sample has under 900,000 clones, with roughly 16% found just once. The material sequenced was naive CD4+ T cells from blood. These TCRs come from a woman younger than 30 in good health.

About this clone: Other DNA sequences in the sample encode the same CDR3. This chain connects TRBV20-1 to TRBJ2-5; D not certain. Germline lookup yields CDR1 DFQATT and CDR2 SNEGSKA (reference sequence). Trimming cost V 3 bases and J 5 bases, with 4 bases left between them. CDR3 size: 10 residues. The CDR3 DNA reads TGCAGTGCTAGCCAGGAGACCCAGTACTTC. This encodes CSASQETQYF.

The chain recombines TRBV19 with TRBJ2-1; 10 nucleotides match TRBD2. In germline, CDR1 is LNHDA, CDR2 SQIVND (reference sequence). The V gene end was trimmed by 3 bases and the J gene end by 6 bases; junction bases not matched to a gene: 11. This CDR3 has 17 amino acids. CDR3 loop: CASSIGGSGRTLNEQFF. The CDR3 nucleotides are TGTGCCAGTAGTATCGGTGGTAGCGGGAGGACCCTCAATGAGCAGTTCTTC.